This T cell receptor beta chain was retrieved from a study of T cells after yellow fever vaccination. The overall study: Those fractions that held only low numbers of cells were prepared using the SMART-Seq v4 Ultra Low Input RNA kit.

Trimming left V 6 bases short and J 0 bases short, with 11 bases between. Germline values: CDR1 SGHRS, CDR2 YFSETQ. The CDR3 totals 14 residues. MiXCR, run by TCRdb on the 5' RACE reads, gives a single entry per CDR3 protein. This table holds just under 600,000 distinct CDR3 sequences, approximately 13% found once. In this sample, this clonotype turned up a few times. Its antigen is still unknown. Study-wide results and limits: Post-booster samples contained most primary-vaccination clones (about 95% CD4, about 90% CD8).

The gene calls are TRBV5-1 and TRBJ2-3, with D perhaps given as TRBD1 or TRBD2 (5 bases each). The receptor was isolated from a man aged 25-40 years who received the YFV17D yellow fever vaccine. The sequencing here drew on PBMCs, taken on the day of the yellow fever booster vaccination. This CDR3 reads CASTGGSSTDTQYF. In DNA form, the CDR3 reads TGCGCCAGCACTGGGGGATCTAGCACAGATACGCAGTATTTT. The complete variable domain, with remaining parts taken from reference TRBV5-1 and TRBJ2-3, reads KAGVTQTPRYLIKTRGQQVTLSCSPISGHRSVSWYQQTPGQGLQFLFEYFSETQRNKGNFPGRFSGRQFSNSRSEMNVSTLELGDSALYLCASTGGSSTDTQYFGPGTRLTVL.